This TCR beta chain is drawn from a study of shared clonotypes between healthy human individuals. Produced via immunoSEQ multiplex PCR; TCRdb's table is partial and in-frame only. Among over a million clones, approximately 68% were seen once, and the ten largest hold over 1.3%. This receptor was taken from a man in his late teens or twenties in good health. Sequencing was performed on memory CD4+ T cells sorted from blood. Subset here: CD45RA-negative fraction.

CDR3 loop: CASSLSPSGRSEQYF. The CDR3 DNA sequence: TGTGCCAGCAGTTTATCGCCCAGCGGGAGATCCGAGCAGTACTTC. This chain links TRBV27 with TRBJ2-7; 8 nucleotides line up with TRBD2. CDR1 and CDR2 from the germline V gene are MNHEY and SMNVEV (reference sequence). The CDR3 contains 15 residues. Unmatched junction bases numbered 7, after V lost 0 bases and J lost 6 bases.